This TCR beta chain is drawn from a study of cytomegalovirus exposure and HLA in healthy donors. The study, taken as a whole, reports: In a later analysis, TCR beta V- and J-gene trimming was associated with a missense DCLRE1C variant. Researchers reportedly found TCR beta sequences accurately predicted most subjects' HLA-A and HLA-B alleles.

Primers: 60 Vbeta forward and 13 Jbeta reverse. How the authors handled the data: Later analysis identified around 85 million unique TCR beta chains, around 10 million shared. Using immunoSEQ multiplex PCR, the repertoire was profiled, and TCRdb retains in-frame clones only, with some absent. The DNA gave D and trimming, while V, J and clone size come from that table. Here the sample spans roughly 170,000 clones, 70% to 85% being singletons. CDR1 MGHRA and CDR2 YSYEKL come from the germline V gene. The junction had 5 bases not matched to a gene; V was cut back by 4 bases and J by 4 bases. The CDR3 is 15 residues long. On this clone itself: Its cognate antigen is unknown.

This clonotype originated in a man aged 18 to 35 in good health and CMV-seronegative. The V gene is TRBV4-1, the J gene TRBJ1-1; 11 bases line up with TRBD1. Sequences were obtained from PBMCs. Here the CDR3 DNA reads TGCGCCAGCAGCCCGGACAGGGGGCTGGTCACTGAAGCTTTCTTT. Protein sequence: CASSPDRGLVTEAFF.